The rows below give T cell receptor beta chains drawn from one sample of a study of blood T cell repertoires in COVID-19. The protocol was immunoSEQ multiplex PCR, while the TCRdb copy is restricted to in-frame clones and leaves out a portion. The sample consists of 390,000 or so clones, around 86% of them appearing once. Specimen: PBMCs or T cells enriched from blood (not recorded which). These receptors were obtained from a woman aged 45-65 years who had recovered from COVID-19. The CDR3 runs from the conserved cysteine through the conserved F or W. The order of the fields is clone size, J gene, V gene, D gene, CDR3 protein, CDR3 DNA. A D gene is named only where the DNA matches it firmly. Size tells how often a clone was seen (once, few, many) or the class of an expanded clone, and some rows leave it out.

>-|TRBJ1-3|TRBV5-1|TRBD1
CASSLGFPDRGDTIYF
TGCGCCAGCAGCTTGGGGTTTCCGGACAGGGGAGACACCATATATTTT
>once|TRBJ1-1|TRBV6-5|TRBD1
CASSYVGRGKTEAFF
TGTGCCAGCAGTTATGTGGGCAGGGGGAAAACTGAAGCTTTCTTT
>once|TRBJ2-5|TRBV5-6|-
CASSLFPEDRKETQYF
TGTGCCAGCAGCTTGTTCCCCGAAGACAGAAAAGAGACCCAGTACTTC
>few|TRBJ1-1|TRBV6-2/TRBV6-3|TRBD1
CASSKWTGERTEAFF
TGTGCCAGCAGTAAGTGGACAGGGGAGAGAACTGAAGCTTTCTTT
>-|TRBJ2-5|TRBV10-3|-
CAISEPQGTQYF
TGTGCCATCAGTGAGCCCCAGGGGACCCAGTACTTC
>few|TRBJ1-2|TRBV6-2/TRBV6-3|TRBD1
CASSYGGTGVGYTF
TGTGCCAGCAGTTACGGAGGGACAGGGGTTGGCTACACCTTC
>-|TRBJ2-2|TRBV18|-
CASSPSSDPRGLFF
TGTGCCAGCTCACCAAGTAGTGATCCCCGTGGGCTGTTTTTT
>-|TRBJ1-1|TRBV7-9|TRBD1
CASSLGSSDRGNGEAFF
TGTGCCAGCAGCTTAGGTTCGTCAGACAGGGGAAATGGTGAAGCTTTCTTT
>-|TRBJ2-7|TRBV29-1|-
CSVVRGGDEQYF
TGCAGCGTTGTGCGGGGCGGGGACGAGCAGTACTTC
>-|TRBJ2-7|TRBV19|TRBD1
CASSIQSRGTGSYEQYF
TGTGCCAGTAGTATCCAAAGCAGAGGGACAGGGTCCTACGAGCAGTACTTC
>once|TRBJ2-2|TRBV2|TRBD2
CATLAGATRTGELFF
TGTGCCACCCTAGCGGGAGCGACAAGGACCGGGGAGCTGTTTTTT
>-|TRBJ1-1|TRBV7-9|-
CASSSPGGGSNTEAFF
TGTGCCAGCAGCTCCCCGGGGGGGGGCTCGAACACTGAAGCTTTCTTT
>few|TRBJ1-1|TRBV29-1|TRBD1
CSVGGQGYTEAFF
TGCAGCGTTGGGGGACAGGGTTACACTGAAGCTTTCTTT
>-|TRBJ1-2|TRBV4-2|-
CASSATANYGYTF
TGTGCCAGCAGCGCGACAGCTAACTATGGCTACACCTTC
>-|TRBJ1-1|TRBV7-2|TRBD1
CASSPTGGGTEAFF
TGTGCCAGCAGCCCTACAGGGGGTGGGACTGAAGCTTTCTTT
>few|TRBJ1-2|TRBV6-2/TRBV6-3|-
CASSYRQTNYGYTF
TGTGCCAGCAGTTACAGACAGACTAACTATGGCTACACCTTC
>-|TRBJ1-2|TRBV3-1/TRBV3-2|-
CASSQVPGADYGYTF
TGTGCCAGCAGCCAAGTTCCAGGGGCGGACTATGGCTACACCTTC
>few|TRBJ1-5|TRBV13|TRBD1
CASSHRGQPQHF
TGTGCCAGCAGCCACAGGGGACAGCCCCAGCATTTT
>-|TRBJ1-1|TRBV18|-
CASSPLSTEAFF
TGTGCCAGCTCACCACTGAGCACTGAAGCTTTCTTT
>-|TRBJ1-4|TRBV30|TRBD1
CAWTHRDRAEKLFF
TGTGCCTGGACCCACCGGGACAGGGCTGAAAAACTGTTTTTT
>-|TRBJ1-1|TRBV27|TRBD1
CASSLGTGASEAFF
TGTGCCAGCAGTTTAGGGACAGGGGCCTCTGAAGCTTTCTTT
>once|TRBJ1-1|TRBV19|-
CASSIAGRMNTEAFF
TGTGCCAGTAGTATAGCAGGGAGGATGAACACTGAAGCTTTCTTT
>-|TRBJ1-1|TRBV5-1|-
CASSLVGRLLRGNTEAFF
TGCGCCAGCAGCTTGGTGGGGCGACTCCTAAGAGGGAACACTGAAGCTTTCTTT
>-|TRBJ1-1|TRBV18|-
CASSPPVKRTEAFF
TGTGCCAGCTCACCACCAGTGAAGAGGACTGAAGCTTTCTTT
>once|TRBJ2-2|TRBV5-1|TRBD1
CASSNPGQGDIPNTGELFF
TGCGCCAGCAGCAACCCGGGACAGGGCGATATTCCGAACACCGGGGAGCTGTTTTTT
>once|TRBJ2-1|TRBV11-1|-
CASSLTLGQGYNEQFF
TGTGCCAGCAGCTTAACGTTGGGGCAGGGCTACAATGAGCAGTTCTTC
>-|TRBJ1-2|TRBV29-1|TRBD1
CSALTGEDGYTF
TGCAGCGCCCTGACAGGGGAGGATGGCTACACCTTC
>-|TRBJ1-2|TRBV7-8|TRBD1
CASSLGQLNYGYTF
TGTGCCAGCAGCCTGGGACAGCTAAACTATGGCTACACCTTC
>-|TRBJ2-7|TRBV19|TRBD1
CASRRDRDLSEQYF
TGTGCCAGTAGGAGGGACAGGGATCTCAGCGAGCAGTACTTC
>-|TRBJ1-1|TRBV3-1/TRBV3-2|-
CASSQEAPQVAFF
TGTGCCAGCAGCCAAGAAGCCCCCCAGGTAGCTTTCTTT
>-|TRBJ2-4|TRBV3-1/TRBV3-2|TRBD1
CASSRGQGANYKNIQYF
TGTGCCAGCAGCCGAGGACAGGGGGCGAACTACAAAAACATTCAGTACTTC
>-|TRBJ1-2|TRBV7-2|-
CASSLVDSLNF
TGTGCCAGCAGCTTAGTCGACTCGCTCAACTTC
>-|TRBJ1-6|TRBV19|TRBD1
CASSNSGTGLANSPLHF
TGTGCCAGTAGTAACTCCGGGACAGGGTTAGCTAATTCACCCCTCCACTTT
>-|TRBJ1-6|TRBV5-1|-
CASSLEGWASNSPLHF
TGCGCCAGCAGCCTAGAGGGCTGGGCGAGTAATTCACCCCTCCACTTT
>few|TRBJ1-2|TRBV4-1|-
CASRGGSSQRGYTF
TGCGCCAGCAGAGGTGGCAGCTCCCAGAGGGGCTACACCTTC
>-|TRBJ2-5|TRBV27|TRBD1
CASSLGQNQETQYF
TGTGCCAGCAGTTTGGGACAGAACCAAGAGACCCAGTACTTC
>-|TRBJ2-5|TRBV7-9|-
CASSSNRLVLQETQYF
TGTGCCAGCAGCTCTAATCGACTAGTCCTACAAGAGACCCAGTACTTC
>-|TRBJ2-1|TRBV6-4|TRBD2
CASSLAGGFINEQFF
TGTGCCAGTAGCCTAGCGGGGGGCTTTATCAATGAGCAGTTCTTC
>-|TRBJ1-1|TRBV6-5|-
CASSYSTGLMNTEAFF
TGTGCCAGCAGTTACTCGACTGGTTTAATGAACACTGAAGCTTTCTTT
>once|TRBJ2-1|TRBV5-1|TRBD2
CASSLTTLAGVGEQFF
TGCGCCAGCAGCTTAACCACTCTAGCGGGAGTGGGCGAGCAGTTCTTC
>-|TRBJ1-1|TRBV28|TRBD1
CASSLWAGGRNTEAFF
TGTGCCAGCAGTTTATGGGCAGGGGGTCGGAACACTGAAGCTTTCTTT
>-|TRBJ2-4|TRBV7-2|-
CASSLVRQEVAKNIQYF
TGTGCCAGCAGCTTAGTGAGACAGGAAGTAGCCAAAAACATTCAGTACTTC
>-|TRBJ1-5|TRBV30|-
CAWSVRRVNQPQHF
TGTGCCTGGAGTGTACGCAGGGTCAATCAGCCCCAGCATTTT
>-|TRBJ2-7|TRBV15|-
CANGPSGSSYEQYF
TGTGCCAACGGGCCTTCTGGGAGTTCCTACGAGCAGTACTTC
>-|TRBJ2-1|TRBV4-1|TRBD2
CASSQPTQTSGLYNEQFF
TGCGCCAGCAGCCAACCGACGCAAACTAGCGGGCTTTACAATGAGCAGTTCTTC
>-|TRBJ2-3|TRBV5-6|TRBD1
CASRKGDRETDTQYF
TGTGCCAGCAGGAAAGGGGACAGGGAAACAGATACGCAGTATTTT
>-|TRBJ1-2|TRBV6-6|-
CASSYTPDSFNGYTF
TGTGCCAGCAGTTACACCCCGGACTCCTTTAACGGCTACACCTTC
>-|TRBJ1-5|TRBV19|-
CASSIMEEWPNQPQHF
TGTGCCAGTAGTATTATGGAGGAGTGGCCGAATCAGCCCCAGCATTTT
>-|TRBJ1-6|TRBV11-3|TRBD1
CASSRPGQGNSPLHF
TGTGCCAGCAGCCGTCCGGGACAGGGGAATTCACCCCTCCACTTT
>many|TRBJ2-2|TRBV13|TRBD1
CASSHRGRTGELFF
TGTGCCAGCAGCCACAGGGGGCGCACCGGGGAGCTGTTTTTT
>once|TRBJ2-7|TRBV5-6|-
CASSFATYPYEQYF
TGTGCCAGCAGCTTTGCTACTTACCCCTACGAGCAGTACTTC
>-|TRBJ2-1|TRBV7-2|TRBD2
CASSPPGTSGYNEQFF
TGTGCCAGCAGCCCCCCCGGGACTAGCGGATACAATGAGCAGTTCTTC
>-|TRBJ1-2|TRBV7-2|-
CASSSTNTGQGYGYTF
TGTGCCAGCAGCTCAACAAACACGGGACAAGGATATGGCTACACCTTC
>-|TRBJ2-5|TRBV19|TRBD2
CASSGLAGGQQYF
TGTGCCAGTAGTGGCCTAGCGGGGGGCCAACAGTACTTC
>once|TRBJ1-2|TRBV19|-
CASSIVRAFNYGYTF
TGTGCCAGTAGTATAGTGCGGGCCTTTAACTATGGCTACACCTTC
>-|TRBJ1-2|TRBV7-9|TRBD1
CASSPPIGQGAGGYTF
TGTGCCAGCAGCCCCCCTATAGGACAGGGGGCGGGAGGCTACACCTTC
>-|TRBJ2-7|TRBV2|TRBD2
CASNLAGGRYEQYF
TGTGCCAGCAATCTAGCGGGAGGAAGGTACGAGCAGTACTTC
>-|TRBJ1-5|TRBV11-2|-
CASSLDRYNQPQHF
TGTGCCAGCAGCTTAGACAGGTACAATCAGCCCCAGCATTTT
>-|TRBJ1-5|TRBV6-5|-
CASRKGEGGQPQHF
TGTGCCAGCCGGAAGGGAGAGGGAGGTCAGCCCCAGCATTTT
>-|TRBJ1-1|TRBV6-2/TRBV6-3|-
CASSFANEAFF
TGTGCCAGCAGTTTCGCTAATGAAGCTTTCTTT